Included here is one TCR beta chain sequence, with context. Its specificity is unknown. These data come from a study of identical twins. The study's findings and limits: For monozygotic twins, models underestimated out-of-frame TCR alpha sharing. The more abundant beta clonotypes in cord blood had fewer insertions, and memory repertoires did not show this. Twin pairs had excess sharing that was weaker in beta out-of-frame sequences.

Germline V gene lookup returns CDR1 SGHDT and CDR2 YYEEEE. Losses at the gene ends were 1 base for V and 5 bases for J; bases not matched to a gene: 17. The CDR3 consists of 19 residues. One entry per CDR3 protein results from TCRdb running MiXCR on the 5' RACE reads. The sample has about 200,000 distinct CDR3 sequences; about 7.5% are singletons. These records were also assigned to another study, of yellow fever vaccine responses in identical twins.

Input material: memory (CD45RO+) T cells sorted from blood. The TCR sequence derives from a young woman in good health. The V gene is TRBV5-6, the J gene TRBJ2-3; 9 bases align to TRBD1. This chain's CDR3 is CASSLSVGTGTGTRDTQYF. DNA of the CDR3: TGTGCCAGCAGCTTGTCGGTTGGGACCGGGACAGGGACCAGAGATACGCAGTATTTT.